This TCR beta chain was obtained from a study of STAT5B mutations in CD4+ large granular lymphocyte leukemia. The V gene's germline CDR1 is SGHRS and CDR2 YFSETQ. Trimming cost V 2 bases and J 0 bases, with 12 bases left between them. This CDR3 comprises 16 residues. Comment on this clone: The antigen remains undetermined.

Study outcomes and limitations: Over 20% of private leukemic clonotypes occurred rarely in other patients' non-leukemic repertoires.

Assay used: immunoSEQ multiplex PCR; TCRdb lists only in-frame clones, some missing. The top ten hold about 0.34% of the sample, which has more than 40,000 clones, about 86% seen once. The TCR sequence derives from a human donor in good health. The chain combines TRBV5-1 with TRBJ1-3; D gene ambiguous. The specimen sequenced was CD4+ T cells from blood buffy coats. The CDR3 sequence is CASSFSEASSGNTIYF. In DNA, the CDR3 is TGCGCCAGCAGCTTTTCGGAGGCTTCCTCTGGAAACACCATATATTTT.